One sample yielded the 15 T cell receptor beta chains listed below, sequenced in a study of blood T cell repertoires in COVID-19. Produced via immunoSEQ multiplex PCR; TCRdb's table is partial and in-frame only. The sample contains under 200,000 clones, approximately 86% of which appear only once. Sequencing was done on a sample of peripheral blood. The receptors come from a man aged 55 to 70 with COVID-19, enrolled during active disease.

The chain couples TRBV5-4 to TRBJ1-1; 9 bases align to TRBD1. Germline CDR1 SGHNT, CDR2 YYREEE (reference sequence). V dropped 4 bases and J dropped 0; count of bases not matched to a gene: 16. The CDR3 runs 19 residues. The DNA for the CDR3 is TGTGCCAGCAGCCTTATACACAGGGGGCGAGGACCCATGAACACTGAAGCTTTCTTT. Its translation: CASSLIHRGRGPMNTEAFF.

In its sample, this clone was seen once. DNA for the CDR3: TGTGCCAGCAACCCAATAGCGACCAACTATGGCTACACCTTC. This encodes CASNPIATNYGYTF. The rearrangement uses TRBV28 and TRBJ1-2; the D is unclear. The V and J ends lost 7 bases and 2 bases respectively, with 14 bases between them. CDR3 length equals 14 residues. Per germline, CDR1 MDHEN and CDR2 SYDVKM.

The chain uses TRBV4-2 and TRBJ2-1, with 12 bases aligning to TRBD2. This CDR3 contains 16 residues. The germline V gene has CDR1 LGHNA and CDR2 YNFKEQ. V was pared by 0 bases and J by 8 bases, with 5 bases of the junction left unmatched. The CDR3, as DNA: TGTGCCAGCAGCCAAGAGGGGCTAGCGGGGGGGTATGAGCAGTTCTTC. It encodes CASSQEGLAGGYEQFF.

This clone was recorded once. J is TRBJ1-1 and V is TRBV3-1 (or the pseudogene TRBV3-2); D unclear. Trimming cost V 2 bases and J 10 bases, with 14 bases left between them. The germline gives CDR1 LGHDT, CDR2 YNNKEL (reference sequence). CDR3 length: 13 residues. DNA of the CDR3: TGTGCCAGCAGCCAATTAGCTTCCTCGGGAGCTTTCTTT. This translates into CASSQLASSGAFF.

This rearrangement joins TRBV29-1 to TRBJ2-3; tentative D call: TRBD1 (6 bases). Germline-derived CDR1 and CDR2 are SQVTM and ANQGSEA. The CDR3 covers 13 residues. The V end lost 3 bases, the J end lost 3 bases, and 10 bases lay between the germline ends. Here the CDR3 reads CSVELGATDTQYF. The CDR3 DNA is TGCAGCGTTGAGTTGGGGGCAACAGATACGCAGTATTTT.

The table lists this clone with a few counts. This chain uses TRBV30 with TRBJ1-2, with 7 bases fitting TRBD1. Germline assignment: CDR1 GTSNPN and CDR2 SVGIG (reference sequence). With 0 bases clipped from V and 5 bases from J, the junction kept 6 bases outside the gene matches. The CDR3 contains 14 residues. The DNA of the CDR3 is TGTGCCTGGAGTGTAGGGTTGGGACAGTATGGCTACACCTTC. The encoded protein is CAWSVGLGQYGYTF.

The chain couples TRBV19 to TRBJ1-1; D gene ambiguous. Germline assignment: CDR1 LNHDA and CDR2 SQIVND (reference sequence). The CDR3 loop spans 14 amino acids. Between the trimmed V and J ends, which lost 5 bases and 5 bases, there was a span of 15 bases. CDR3 protein: CASSVDIRTTEAFF. CDR3 DNA sequence: TGTGCCAGTAGTGTCGACATACGAACGACTGAAGCTTTCTTT.

The gene calls are TRBV12-3 or TRBV12-4 and TRBJ1-5; 11 positions match TRBD1. The J segment lost 12 bases and the V segment lost 6 bases, leaving 4 bases of the junction unmatched. The CDR3 has 12 amino acids. CDR3 region: CASSPDRGLQHF. CDR3 nucleotide sequence: TGTGCCAGCAGCCCGGACAGGGGGCTCCAGCATTTT.

Remarks on this clone: The same CDR3 arises from other DNA sequences in this sample as well. This chain connects TRBV3-1 (or the pseudogene TRBV3-2) to TRBJ1-2; D ambiguous. This CDR3 has 12 residues. Germline V lookup: CDR1 LGHDT, CDR2 YNNKEL (reference sequence). V was pared by 1 base and J by 8 bases, with 8 bases between. The CDR3 region is CASSQGSGGYTF. In DNA, the CDR3 is TGTGCCAGCAGCCAAGGGTCGGGAGGCTACACCTTC.

In this sample, this clone turned up a few times. This chain connects TRBV6-1 to TRBJ1-2; D remains ambiguous. The CDR3 contains 13 residues. The V end was cut by 2 bases, the J end by 3 bases, with 7 bases between. Per germline, CDR1 MNHNS and CDR2 SASEGT. The CDR3 spells CASSETTHYGYTF. In nucleotides, the CDR3 is TGTGCCAGCAGTGAAACGACTCACTATGGCTACACCTTC.

This chain connects TRBV30 to TRBJ1-5, with TRBD1 identical over 9 bases. This CDR3 has 16 amino acids. Unmatched junction bases numbered 7, after V lost 1 base and J lost 3 bases. CDR1 and CDR2 from the germline V gene are GTSNPN and SVGIG (reference sequence). The CDR3 reads CAWSARDRAFNQPQHF. The CDR3, as DNA: TGTGCCTGGAGTGCGAGGGACAGGGCCTTCAATCAGCCCCAGCATTTT. Filled out from reference TRBV30 and TRBJ1-5, the complete variable domain reads SQTIHQWPATLVQPVGSPLSLECTVEGTSNPNLYWYRQAAGRGLQLLFYSVGIGQISSEVPQNLSASRPQDRQFILSSKKLLLSDSGFYLCAWSARDRAFNQPQHFGDGTRLSIL.

The chain recombines TRBV5-6 with TRBJ2-3; TRBD1 agrees at 8 bases. CDR1 and CDR2 (germline): SGHDT, YYEEEE. V dropped 4 bases and J dropped 5; count of bases not matched to a gene: 9. The length of the CDR3 is 15 residues. This chain's CDR3 is CASSPETGVVDTQYF. In DNA, the CDR3 is TGTGCCAGCAGCCCCGAGACAGGGGTGGTAGATACGCAGTATTTT. Full variable domain (outside the CDR3, taken from reference TRBV5-6 and TRBJ2-3): DAGVTQSPTHLIKTRGQQVTLRCSPKSGHDTVSWYQQALGQGPQFIFQYYEEEERQRGNFPDRFSGHQFPNYSSELNVNALLLGDSALYLCASSPETGVVDTQYFGPGTRLTVL.

The chain combines TRBV11-2 with TRBJ2-1; 10 nucleotides match TRBD1. Per the germline V gene, CDR1 is SGHAT and CDR2 is FQNNGV. The CDR3 extends over 15 amino acids. V gave up 4 bases and J gave up 2 bases; unmatched junction bases: 2. DNA for the CDR3: TGTGCCAGCAGCTGGGGACAGGGGCCCTACAATGAGCAGTTCTTC. It yields the protein CASSWGQGPYNEQFF.

The CDR3 loop is CASSPTGLYTF. Written as DNA, the CDR3 is TGTGCCAGCAGCCCGACAGGCCTCTACACCTTC. This chain uses TRBV7-8 with TRBJ1-2, with D maybe TRBD1 (6 bases). The CDR3 sequence is 11 residues long. V was clipped by 5 bases and J by 10 bases, with 11 bases between them. Germline CDR1 and CDR2: SGHVS and FQNEAQ. Combining the CDR3 with reference TRBV7-8 and TRBJ1-2 gives the whole variable domain GAGVSQSPRYKVAKRGQDVALRCDPISGHVSLFWYQQALGQGPEFLTYFQNEAQLDKSGLPSDRFFAERPEGSVSTLKIQRTQQEDSAVYLCASSPTGLYTFGSGTRLTVV.

This clone was seen only once. The chain couples TRBV27 to TRBJ2-2, with a weak D call TRBD1 (6 bases). The V gene's germline CDR1 is MNHEY and CDR2 SMNVEV (reference sequence). The V end was cut by 1 base, the J end by 4 bases, with 13 bases between. The CDR3 runs 16 residues. The CDR3 sequence: CASSLWGHVLTGELFF. The CDR3 nucleotides read TGTGCCAGCAGTTTATGGGGACATGTTCTCACCGGGGAGCTGTTTTTT.